These T cell receptor beta chains were read from a single sample in a study of vaccination effects on CD4 cells after COVID-19. Their antigens remain unidentified. Sequencing used immunoSEQ multiplex PCR; TCRdb keeps in-frame clones, though not all of them. The sample has approximately 38,000 clones; approximately 70% are singletons. Sequenced here: CD4+ T cells from PBMCs cultured without peptide, sampled after COVID-19 vaccination. These TCRs come from a human donor who received a COVID-19 vaccine. The CDR3 runs from the conserved cysteine through the conserved F or W. D genes are given only for firm matches. Clone size is not always given. Where it is, it says once, few, many or a class for expanded clones.

v_call: TRBV12-3/TRBV12-4; cdr3_length: 11; j_call: TRBJ2-7; clone_size: .; d_call: .; cdr3_aa: CASSSDSEQYF; cdr3_nt: TGTGCCAGCAGTTCTGACTCGGAGCAGTACTTC
v_call: TRBV4-1; cdr3_length: 17; j_call: TRBJ2-1; clone_size: .; d_call: TRBD2; cdr3_aa: CASSQSSGRTIYNEQFF; cdr3_nt: TGCGCCAGCAGCCAATCTAGCGGGAGGACCATATACAATGAGCAGTTCTTC
v_call: TRBV7-8; cdr3_length: 17; j_call: TRBJ2-3; clone_size: .; d_call: TRBD2; cdr3_aa: CASSPERGGPHTDTQYF; cdr3_nt: TGTGCCAGCAGTCCCGAGCGGGGGGGTCCCCACACAGATACGCAGTATTTT
v_call: TRBV5-8; cdr3_length: 17; j_call: TRBJ2-1; clone_size: .; d_call: TRBD2; cdr3_aa: CASSPELCAGGYNEQFF; cdr3_nt: TGTGCCAGCAGCCCCGAGCTTTGCGCGGGAGGTTACAATGAGCAGTTCTTC
v_call: TRBV19; cdr3_length: 18; j_call: TRBJ2-5; clone_size: .; d_call: TRBD2; cdr3_aa: CASSPGLAGGRLEETQYF; cdr3_nt: TGTGCCAGTAGCCCTGGACTAGCGGGGGGGCGGCTCGAAGAGACCCAGTACTTC
v_call: TRBV14; cdr3_length: 13; j_call: TRBJ1-2; clone_size: .; d_call: TRBD1; cdr3_aa: CASSSRDRVGYTF; cdr3_nt: TGTGCCAGCAGCTCCCGGGACAGGGTCGGCTACACCTTC
v_call: TRBV7-8; cdr3_length: 15; j_call: TRBJ2-1; clone_size: .; d_call: TRBD1; cdr3_aa: CASSRDSQSYNEQFF; cdr3_nt: TGTGCCAGCAGCAGGGACAGTCAATCTTACAATGAGCAGTTCTTC
v_call: TRBV7-6; cdr3_length: 16; j_call: TRBJ2-1; clone_size: once; d_call: TRBD1; cdr3_aa: CASSPRVGTGQNEQFF; cdr3_nt: TGTGCCAGCAGCCCCCGGGTTGGGACAGGGCAGAATGAGCAGTTCTTC
v_call: TRBV2; cdr3_length: 13; j_call: TRBJ1-6; clone_size: few; d_call: .; cdr3_aa: CASSESRDSPLHF; cdr3_nt: TGTGCCAGCAGTGAATCAAGGGATTCACCCCTCCACTTT
v_call: TRBV15; cdr3_length: 12; j_call: TRBJ1-1; clone_size: .; d_call: .; cdr3_aa: CATSRDGGKAFF; cdr3_nt: TGTGCCACCAGCAGAGACGGGGGTAAAGCTTTCTTT
v_call: TRBV9; cdr3_length: 14; j_call: TRBJ1-2; clone_size: .; d_call: .; cdr3_aa: CASSVVVGNYGYTF; cdr3_nt: TGTGCCAGCAGCGTAGTGGTGGGGAACTATGGCTACACCTTC
v_call: TRBV10-2; cdr3_length: 12; j_call: TRBJ1-2; clone_size: .; d_call: .; cdr3_aa: CASRTDSYGYTF; cdr3_nt: TGCGCCAGCAGGACAGACAGCTACGGCTACACCTTC
v_call: TRBV6-5; cdr3_length: 15; j_call: TRBJ1-3; clone_size: .; d_call: .; cdr3_aa: CASSPLGREGNTIYF; cdr3_nt: TGTGCCAGCAGTCCCCTTGGCAGGGAAGGAAACACCATATATTTT
v_call: TRBV13; cdr3_length: 18; j_call: TRBJ1-1; clone_size: .; d_call: .; cdr3_aa: CASRRGHRAPDRFVGAFF; cdr3_nt: TGTGCCAGCAGACGAGGTCACAGGGCCCCGGACCGGTTCGTGGGGGCTTTCTTT
v_call: TRBV5-1; cdr3_length: 15; j_call: TRBJ1-4; clone_size: .; d_call: .; cdr3_aa: CASSLAEVANEKLFF; cdr3_nt: TGCGCCAGCAGCTTGGCTGAAGTCGCTAATGAAAAACTGTTTTTT
v_call: TRBV28; cdr3_length: 13; j_call: TRBJ2-2; clone_size: few; d_call: .; cdr3_aa: CASSVTNTGELFF; cdr3_nt: TGTGCCAGCAGTGTAACGAACACCGGGGAGCTGTTTTTT
v_call: TRBV14; cdr3_length: 14; j_call: TRBJ2-6; clone_size: .; d_call: .; cdr3_aa: CASSYNYGANVLTF; cdr3_nt: TGTGCCAGCAGTTATAACTATGGGGCCAACGTCCTGACTTTC
v_call: TRBV9; cdr3_length: 13; j_call: TRBJ2-1; clone_size: few; d_call: .; cdr3_aa: CASSVAENNEQFF; cdr3_nt: TGTGCCAGCAGCGTAGCTGAAAACAATGAGCAGTTCTTC
v_call: TRBV2; cdr3_length: 11; j_call: TRBJ2-5; clone_size: .; d_call: .; cdr3_aa: CASREQETQYF; cdr3_nt: TGTGCCAGCAGAGAACAAGAGACCCAGTACTTC
v_call: TRBV18; cdr3_length: 14; j_call: TRBJ1-2; clone_size: .; d_call: TRBD1; cdr3_aa: CASSPGTGNYGYTF; cdr3_nt: TGTGCCAGCTCACCGGGGACAGGGAACTATGGCTACACCTTC
v_call: TRBV19; cdr3_length: 16; j_call: TRBJ2-3; clone_size: .; d_call: .; cdr3_aa: CASSMSWQPGTDTQYF; cdr3_nt: TGTGCCAGTAGTATGAGTTGGCAACCAGGCACAGATACGCAGTATTTT
v_call: TRBV27; cdr3_length: 14; j_call: TRBJ2-5; clone_size: .; d_call: .; cdr3_aa: CASSPQGRGETQYF; cdr3_nt: TGTGCCAGCAGTCCCCAGGGGCGCGGGGAGACCCAGTACTTC
v_call: TRBV2; cdr3_length: 14; j_call: TRBJ2-1; clone_size: few; d_call: .; cdr3_aa: CASSEILVSNEQFF; cdr3_nt: TGTGCCAGCAGTGAAATTTTAGTTTCCAATGAGCAGTTCTTC
v_call: TRBV24-1; cdr3_length: 15; j_call: TRBJ2-2; clone_size: .; d_call: .; cdr3_aa: CATSEGGRFTGELFF; cdr3_nt: TGTGCCACCAGTGAGGGGGGGCGCTTCACCGGGGAGCTGTTTTTT
v_call: TRBV11-2; cdr3_length: 12; j_call: TRBJ1-1; clone_size: .; d_call: .; cdr3_aa: CASSLINTEAFF; cdr3_nt: TGTGCCAGCAGCTTAATTAACACTGAAGCTTTCTTT
v_call: TRBV5-1; cdr3_length: 15; j_call: TRBJ1-1; clone_size: .; d_call: TRBD1; cdr3_aa: CASRLQGAGATEAFF; cdr3_nt: TGCGCCAGCAGACTCCAGGGGGCGGGGGCCACTGAAGCTTTCTTT
v_call: TRBV12-5; cdr3_length: 17; j_call: TRBJ1-2; clone_size: .; d_call: TRBD1; cdr3_aa: CASGLTQQGRTSYGYTF; cdr3_nt: TGTGCTAGTGGTTTGACTCAACAGGGGCGAACTTCCTATGGCTACACCTTC
v_call: TRBV27; cdr3_length: 14; j_call: TRBJ2-3; clone_size: .; d_call: TRBD2; cdr3_aa: CASSFAGATDTQYF; cdr3_nt: TGTGCCAGCAGTTTCGCGGGAGCGACAGATACGCAGTATTTT
v_call: TRBV10-3; cdr3_length: 15; j_call: TRBJ1-5; clone_size: .; d_call: .; cdr3_aa: CAISESTRSNQPQHF; cdr3_nt: TGTGCCATCAGTGAGTCGACTCGGAGCAATCAGCCCCAGCATTTT
v_call: TRBV21-1; cdr3_length: 15; j_call: TRBJ2-7; clone_size: .; d_call: .; cdr3_aa: CASSRLAGISGEQYF; cdr3_nt: TGTGCCAGCAGTAGGCTAGCGGGGATATCTGGCGAGCAGTACTTC
v_call: TRBV5-1; cdr3_length: 14; j_call: TRBJ2-3; clone_size: .; d_call: .; cdr3_aa: CASSFSSSTDTQYF; cdr3_nt: TGCGCCAGCAGCTTCTCCTCTAGCACAGATACGCAGTATTTT
v_call: TRBV3-1/TRBV3-2; cdr3_length: 16; j_call: TRBJ2-1; clone_size: few; d_call: TRBD1; cdr3_aa: CASSQEGQGASNEQFF; cdr3_nt: TGTGCCAGCAGCCAAGAAGGCCAGGGGGCTTCCAATGAGCAGTTCTTC
v_call: TRBV7-2; cdr3_length: 15; j_call: TRBJ1-2; clone_size: .; d_call: TRBD1; cdr3_aa: CASSLAPTGGGGYTF; cdr3_nt: TGTGCCAGCAGCTTAGCGCCCACAGGGGGGGGAGGCTACACCTTC
v_call: TRBV6-5; cdr3_length: 13; j_call: TRBJ2-7; clone_size: .; d_call: .; cdr3_aa: CASSRDGVYEQYF; cdr3_nt: TGTGCCAGCAGTCGGGACGGAGTCTACGAGCAGTACTTC
v_call: TRBV5-1; cdr3_length: 17; j_call: TRBJ2-3; clone_size: .; d_call: TRBD2; cdr3_aa: CASSLGGLAGKTGTQYF; cdr3_nt: TGCGCCAGCAGCTTGGGGGGACTAGCCGGGAAGACGGGTACGCAGTATTTT
v_call: TRBV11-2; cdr3_length: 12; j_call: TRBJ2-7; clone_size: .; d_call: .; cdr3_aa: CASSLAPHEQYF; cdr3_nt: TGTGCCAGCAGCTTAGCTCCACACGAGCAGTACTTC
v_call: TRBV7-2; cdr3_length: 15; j_call: TRBJ2-3; clone_size: .; d_call: .; cdr3_aa: CASSLALVATDTQYF; cdr3_nt: TGTGCCAGCAGCTTAGCGCTGGTGGCTACAGATACGCAGTATTTT
v_call: TRBV6-5; cdr3_length: 15; j_call: TRBJ2-7; clone_size: .; d_call: TRBD1; cdr3_aa: CASSPGQGDRYEQYF; cdr3_nt: TGTGCCAGCAGCCCCGGACAGGGGGATCGCTACGAGCAGTACTTC
v_call: TRBV7-9; cdr3_length: 15; j_call: TRBJ2-7; clone_size: .; d_call: .; cdr3_aa: CASSPRAPASYEQYF; cdr3_nt: TGTGCCAGCAGCCCCCGGGCCCCCGCCTCCTACGAGCAGTACTTC
v_call: TRBV6-1; cdr3_length: 14; j_call: TRBJ1-2; clone_size: few; d_call: .; cdr3_aa: CASSEGRDPIGYTF; cdr3_nt: TGTGCCAGCAGTGAAGGCCGGGACCCAATCGGCTACACCTTC
v_call: TRBV5-1; cdr3_length: 15; j_call: TRBJ2-7; clone_size: .; d_call: .; cdr3_aa: CASSLEPDNTYEQYF; cdr3_nt: TGCGCCAGCAGCTTGGAGCCAGATAATACCTACGAGCAGTACTTC
v_call: TRBV28; cdr3_length: 15; j_call: TRBJ2-7; clone_size: .; d_call: .; cdr3_aa: CASLSPASGPYEQYF; cdr3_nt: TGTGCCAGCCTTTCACCGGCCAGCGGACCTTACGAGCAGTACTTC
v_call: TRBV5-4; cdr3_length: 15; j_call: TRBJ2-1; clone_size: .; d_call: .; cdr3_aa: CASSQDKLGYNEQFF; cdr3_nt: TGTGCCAGCAGTCAAGACAAGCTGGGTTACAATGAGCAGTTCTTC
v_call: TRBV5-1; cdr3_length: 15; j_call: TRBJ2-3; clone_size: .; d_call: .; cdr3_aa: CASSLDSGSTDTQYF; cdr3_nt: TGCGCCAGCAGCTTGGACAGCGGTAGCACAGATACGCAGTATTTT
v_call: TRBV19; cdr3_length: 16; j_call: TRBJ2-1; clone_size: .; d_call: TRBD2; cdr3_aa: CASSQSTRLAGNEQFF; cdr3_nt: TGTGCCAGTAGCCAATCCACTCGACTAGCGGGAAATGAGCAGTTCTTC
v_call: TRBV3-1/TRBV3-2; cdr3_length: 15; j_call: TRBJ1-2; clone_size: .; d_call: .; cdr3_aa: CASSQERLFKASYTF; cdr3_nt: TGTGCCAGCAGCCAAGAACGACTATTCAAGGCTTCCTACACCTTC
v_call: TRBV10-3; cdr3_length: 14; j_call: TRBJ2-5; clone_size: .; d_call: TRBD1; cdr3_aa: CASGQGAIQETQYF; cdr3_nt: TGTGCCAGCGGACAGGGGGCGATTCAAGAGACCCAGTACTTC
v_call: TRBV10-3; cdr3_length: 12; j_call: TRBJ2-7; clone_size: few; d_call: .; cdr3_aa: CAISDLGSEQYF; cdr3_nt: TGTGCCATCAGTGATTTGGGTTCCGAGCAGTACTTC
v_call: TRBV4-1; cdr3_length: 14; j_call: TRBJ2-5; clone_size: .; d_call: TRBD1; cdr3_aa: CASSLTGVGETQYF; cdr3_nt: TGCGCCAGCAGCCTTACAGGGGTAGGAGAGACCCAGTACTTC
v_call: TRBV9; cdr3_length: 15; j_call: TRBJ2-3; clone_size: .; d_call: .; cdr3_aa: CASSLTRYSTDTQYF; cdr3_nt: TGTGCCAGCAGCTTGACTCGGTATAGCACAGATACGCAGTATTTT
v_call: TRBV19; cdr3_length: 15; j_call: TRBJ1-1; clone_size: .; d_call: TRBD1; cdr3_aa: CASSSRDRGLWGAFF; cdr3_nt: TGTGCCAGTAGTTCCCGGGACAGGGGGCTCTGGGGAGCTTTCTTT
v_call: TRBV10-3; cdr3_length: 14; j_call: TRBJ1-2; clone_size: .; d_call: .; cdr3_aa: CAISESSEAGGYTF; cdr3_nt: TGTGCCATCAGTGAGTCGTCGGAGGCTGGCGGCTACACCTTC
v_call: TRBV6-5; cdr3_length: 14; j_call: TRBJ1-5; clone_size: few; d_call: TRBD1; cdr3_aa: CASSPDRVNQPQHF; cdr3_nt: TGTGCCAGCAGCCCAGACAGGGTCAATCAGCCCCAGCATTTT
v_call: TRBV6-5; cdr3_length: 14; j_call: TRBJ1-6; clone_size: .; d_call: .; cdr3_aa: CASSSPGDNSPLHF; cdr3_nt: TGTGCCAGCAGTTCCCCGGGAGATAATTCACCCCTCCACTTT
v_call: TRBV18; cdr3_length: 15; j_call: TRBJ2-7; clone_size: .; d_call: .; cdr3_aa: CASSPPVSRFYEQYF; cdr3_nt: TGTGCCAGCTCACCGCCGGTCTCGCGTTTCTACGAGCAGTACTTC